This entry lists 14 T cell receptor beta chains sequenced from one sample in a study of cytomegalovirus exposure and HLA in healthy donors (dated by TCRdb to the late 2010s). The method behind the library was the immunoSEQ multiplex PCR assay. A mixture of 60 forward primers for TCR Vbeta segments and 13 reverse primers for TCR Jbeta segments was used in the multiplex PCR. TCRdb provides this immuneACCESS table in a form limited to in-frame rearrangements. Some clones are lacking; in checked studies, under half of them reflect an unresolved V gene, and why the rest are absent is not known. Here the sample has roughly 120,000 clones; 75% to 85% occur a single time. Less than 2% of the sample is taken by the ten largest. Sequencing was done on a sample of PBMCs. The receptors derive from a man in his fifties in good health and CMV-seronegative.

Only a few counts were recorded for this clone. This rearrangement joins TRBV9 to TRBJ2-5; 11 bases are shared with TRBD2. Germline V gene data show CDR1 as SGDLS and CDR2 as YYNGEE. V dropped 3 bases and J dropped 6; count of bases not matched to a gene: 10. The CDR3 is 16 residues long. This CDR3 reads CASSGFSGGAMKTQYF. DNA for the CDR3: TGTGCCAGCAGCGGTTTTAGCGGGGGGGCAATGAAGACCCAGTACTTC.

The rearrangement joins TRBV14 to TRBJ1-1; a possible D gene is TRBD1 (5 bases). The germline V and J ends were trimmed by 0 bases and 5 bases, with 16 bases remaining between them. The CDR3 sequence is 16 residues long. CDR1 is SGHDN and CDR2 is FVKESK in the germline V gene. The CDR3 coding sequence is TGTGCCAGCAGCCAAGATGGGAGGGGTTGGGAGACTGAAGCTTTCTTT. This sequence encodes CASSQDGRGWETEAFF.

V is TRBV5-1 and J is TRBJ1-4, with TRBD1 as a possible D gene (6 bases). The CDR3 totals 15 residues. The germline CDR1 and CDR2 sequences are SGHRS and YFSETQ. V dropped 5 bases and J dropped 2 bases, with 13 bases sitting between them. CDR3 nucleotide sequence: TGCGCCAGCAGTTACAGGGAGCCCACTAATGAAAAACTGTTTTTT. It encodes CASSYREPTNEKLFF.

The rearrangement uses TRBV18 and TRBJ1-5; 7 bases fit TRBD1. The CDR3 sequence is 15 residues long. CDR1 KGHSH and CDR2 LQKENI come from the germline V gene. J gave up 4 bases and V 3 bases, and 6 bases lay outside the gene matches. The CDR3 here is CASSPMTGRNQPQHF. CDR3 DNA sequence: TGTGCCAGCTCACCGATGACAGGGAGGAATCAGCCCCAGCATTTT.

Only one count was recorded for this clone. The chain links TRBV9 to TRBJ1-3, with 7 bases aligning to TRBD1. The CDR3 is 16 residues long. The J segment lost 0 bases and the V segment lost 3 bases, leaving 6 bases of the junction unmatched. Germline lookup yields CDR1 SGDLS and CDR2 YYNGEE. In nucleotides, the CDR3 is TGTGCCAGCAGCGCCCGTGGGGACAGCTCTGGAAACACCATATATTTT. Its translation is CASSARGDSSGNTIYF. The full variable domain, completed using reference TRBV9 and TRBJ1-3, is DSGVTQTPKHLITATGQRVTLRCSPRSGDLSVYWYQQSLDQGLQFLIQYYNGEERAKGNILERFSAQQFPDLHSELNLSSLELGDSALYFCASSARGDSSGNTIYFGEGSWLTVV.

This chain joins TRBV7-7 and TRBJ2-2, with 7 bases lining up with TRBD1. Germline loops: CDR1 SSHAT, CDR2 FNYEAQ (reference sequence). This CDR3 comprises 14 residues. V dropped 5 bases and J dropped 5; count of bases not matched to a gene: 5. CDR3 nucleotide sequence: TGTGCCAGCAGCCCGGGACAGTCAACCGGGGAGCTGTTTTTT. This gives the protein CASSPGQSTGELFF.

The V gene is TRBV2, the J gene TRBJ2-5; the D gene is possibly TRBD1 (6 bases). Germline V gene sequence: CDR1 SNHLY, CDR2 FYNNEI. V was cut by 4 bases and J by 2 bases, with 11 bases left in between. This CDR3 is 14 amino acids long. CDR3 residues: CASSADRSQETQYF. As DNA, the CDR3 is TGTGCCAGCAGTGCCGACAGGAGTCAAGAGACCCAGTACTTC.

The J gene is TRBJ2-1, the V gene TRBV7-3; 7 nucleotides align to TRBD2. CDR3 size: 15 residues. In germline, CDR1 is SGHTA, CDR2 FQGTGA. The junction had 5 bases not matched to a gene; V was cut back by 1 base and J by 5 bases. The CDR3 DNA reads as TGTGCCAGCAGCTTAAGTGGGGGGGACCACAATGAGCAGTTCTTC. It is translated as CASSLSGGDHNEQFF. Full variable domain (outside the CDR3, taken from reference TRBV7-3 and TRBJ2-1): GAGVSQTPSNKVTEKGKYVELRCDPISGHTALYWYRQSLGQGPEFLIYFQGTGAADDSGLPNDRFFAVRPEGSVSTLKIQRTERGDSAVYLCASSLSGGDHNEQFFGPGTRLTVL.

J is TRBJ2-2 and V is TRBV7-3; D uncertain. This CDR3 comprises 13 residues. Per germline, CDR1 SGHTA and CDR2 FQGTGA. Trimming took 2 bases from V and 5 from J, leaving 6 bases between them. CDR3 sequence reads: CASSLPSTGELFF. CDR3 coding DNA: TGTGCCAGCAGCTTACCATCAACCGGGGAGCTGTTTTTT.

J is TRBJ2-7 and V is TRBV2, with TRBD1 as a possible D gene (6 bases). V lost 0 bases to trimming and J lost 5 bases, with 14 bases between them. Per the germline V gene, CDR1 is SNHLY and CDR2 is FYNNEI. The CDR3 is made up of 15 amino acids. The chain's CDR3 is CASSEAPGTLHEQYF. The CDR3 DNA is TGTGCCAGCAGTGAAGCGCCCGGGACACTTCACGAGCAGTACTTC.

The rearrangement uses TRBV30 and TRBJ1-6, with D unresolved. The V and J ends lost 7 bases and 10 bases respectively, with 17 bases between them. Per germline, CDR1 GTSNPN and CDR2 SVGIG (reference sequence). The CDR3 consists of 13 residues. The CDR3 is CASQRGQESPLHF. The CDR3 nucleotides are TGTGCCTCCCAACGAGGGCAGGAATCACCCCTCCACTTT.

This clone was recorded only once. The genes are TRBV19 and TRBJ1-2; 9 bases match TRBD1. The V gene's germline CDR1 is LNHDA and CDR2 SQIVND (reference sequence). V shed 4 bases, J shed 4 bases, and the junction held 22 bases outside the gene matches. This CDR3 is built from 20 residues. CDR3 loop: CASSTRSPNKGQGIPYGYTF. The CDR3 nucleotides are TGTGCCAGTAGTACGCGATCCCCCAACAAGGGACAGGGAATTCCCTATGGCTACACCTTC.

V gene TRBV6-6 combines with J gene TRBJ1-2, with a possible D match to TRBD1 (5 bases). Trimming shortened V by 6 bases and J by 0 bases, and 14 bases separated the two germline ends. CDR3 length: 15 amino acids. In germline, CDR1 is MNHNY, CDR2 SVGAGI (reference sequence). The DNA of the CDR3 is TGTGCCAGCAGCCTGGGGCAGGGTTCTAACTATGGCTACACCTTC. Its protein is CASSLGQGSNYGYTF.

V usage is TRBV4-3 and J usage is TRBJ2-3; TRBD2 aligns across 8 bases. V was clipped by 4 bases and J by 6 bases; unmatched bases: 12. This CDR3 contains 16 residues. Per the germline V gene, CDR1 is LGHNA and CDR2 is YSLEER. In DNA form, the CDR3 reads TGCGCCAGCAGCCCCGCCGGGGGGGCTGAATCGGATACGCAGTATTTT. This translates into CASSPAGGAESDTQYF.